The entry below describes one T cell receptor beta chain. The sample is drawn from a study of blood T cell repertoires in COVID-19. The study counted Cohort 3 donors as recovered given two negative PCRs, clearance, or symptom resolution. Only in-frame clones appear in the TCRdb table, and some are missing; sequencing was by immunoSEQ multiplex PCR. In the table there are around 390,000 clones, 85% to 90% of which are singletons. The sequence derives from a woman between 45 and 60 years old who had recovered from COVID-19. The sample taken for sequencing was PBMCs or T cells enriched from blood (not recorded which).

Here the CDR3 reads CASSQSLAGGLTDTQYF. Written as DNA, the CDR3 is TGCGCCAGCAGCCAATCCCTAGCGGGGGGGCTCACAGATACGCAGTATTTT. The V and J genes are TRBV4-1 and TRBJ2-3; 12 bases match TRBD2. Trimming removed 2 bases from V and 2 bases from J; junction bases left unmatched: 5. Germline V lookup: CDR1 MGHRA, CDR2 YSYEKL. There are 17 residues in the CDR3.